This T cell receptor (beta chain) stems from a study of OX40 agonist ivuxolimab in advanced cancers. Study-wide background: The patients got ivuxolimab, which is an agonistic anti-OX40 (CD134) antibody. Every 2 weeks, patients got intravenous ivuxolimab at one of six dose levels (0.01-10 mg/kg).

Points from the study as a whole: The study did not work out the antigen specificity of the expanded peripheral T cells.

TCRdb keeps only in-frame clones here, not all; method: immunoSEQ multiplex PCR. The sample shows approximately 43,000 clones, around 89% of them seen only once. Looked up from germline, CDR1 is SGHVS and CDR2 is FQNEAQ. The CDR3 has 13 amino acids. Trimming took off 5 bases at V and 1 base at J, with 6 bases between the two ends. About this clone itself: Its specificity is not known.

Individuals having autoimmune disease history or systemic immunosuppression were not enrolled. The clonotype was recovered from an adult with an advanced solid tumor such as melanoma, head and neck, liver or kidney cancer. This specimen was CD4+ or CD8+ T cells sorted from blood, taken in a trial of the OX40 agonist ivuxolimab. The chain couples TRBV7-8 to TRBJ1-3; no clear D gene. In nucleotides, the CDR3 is TGTGCCAGCAGCCAAGTGTCTGGAAACACCATATATTTT. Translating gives CASSQVSGNTIYF.